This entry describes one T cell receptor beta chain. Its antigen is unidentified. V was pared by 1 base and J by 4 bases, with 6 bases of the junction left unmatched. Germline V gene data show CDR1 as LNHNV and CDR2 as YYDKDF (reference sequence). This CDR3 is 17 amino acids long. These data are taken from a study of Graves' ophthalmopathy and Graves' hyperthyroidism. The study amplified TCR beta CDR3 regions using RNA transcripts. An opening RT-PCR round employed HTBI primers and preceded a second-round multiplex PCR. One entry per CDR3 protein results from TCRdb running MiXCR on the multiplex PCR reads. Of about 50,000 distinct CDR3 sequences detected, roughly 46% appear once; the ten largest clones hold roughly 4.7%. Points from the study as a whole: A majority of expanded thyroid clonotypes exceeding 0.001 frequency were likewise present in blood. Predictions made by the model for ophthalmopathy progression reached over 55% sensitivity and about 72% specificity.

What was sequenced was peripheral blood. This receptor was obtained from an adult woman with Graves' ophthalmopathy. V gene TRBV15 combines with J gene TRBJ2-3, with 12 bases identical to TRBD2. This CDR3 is CATSRALGTSGPDTQYF. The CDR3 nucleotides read TGTGCCACCAGCAGAGCTCTTGGGACTAGCGGGCCAGATACGCAGTATTTT.